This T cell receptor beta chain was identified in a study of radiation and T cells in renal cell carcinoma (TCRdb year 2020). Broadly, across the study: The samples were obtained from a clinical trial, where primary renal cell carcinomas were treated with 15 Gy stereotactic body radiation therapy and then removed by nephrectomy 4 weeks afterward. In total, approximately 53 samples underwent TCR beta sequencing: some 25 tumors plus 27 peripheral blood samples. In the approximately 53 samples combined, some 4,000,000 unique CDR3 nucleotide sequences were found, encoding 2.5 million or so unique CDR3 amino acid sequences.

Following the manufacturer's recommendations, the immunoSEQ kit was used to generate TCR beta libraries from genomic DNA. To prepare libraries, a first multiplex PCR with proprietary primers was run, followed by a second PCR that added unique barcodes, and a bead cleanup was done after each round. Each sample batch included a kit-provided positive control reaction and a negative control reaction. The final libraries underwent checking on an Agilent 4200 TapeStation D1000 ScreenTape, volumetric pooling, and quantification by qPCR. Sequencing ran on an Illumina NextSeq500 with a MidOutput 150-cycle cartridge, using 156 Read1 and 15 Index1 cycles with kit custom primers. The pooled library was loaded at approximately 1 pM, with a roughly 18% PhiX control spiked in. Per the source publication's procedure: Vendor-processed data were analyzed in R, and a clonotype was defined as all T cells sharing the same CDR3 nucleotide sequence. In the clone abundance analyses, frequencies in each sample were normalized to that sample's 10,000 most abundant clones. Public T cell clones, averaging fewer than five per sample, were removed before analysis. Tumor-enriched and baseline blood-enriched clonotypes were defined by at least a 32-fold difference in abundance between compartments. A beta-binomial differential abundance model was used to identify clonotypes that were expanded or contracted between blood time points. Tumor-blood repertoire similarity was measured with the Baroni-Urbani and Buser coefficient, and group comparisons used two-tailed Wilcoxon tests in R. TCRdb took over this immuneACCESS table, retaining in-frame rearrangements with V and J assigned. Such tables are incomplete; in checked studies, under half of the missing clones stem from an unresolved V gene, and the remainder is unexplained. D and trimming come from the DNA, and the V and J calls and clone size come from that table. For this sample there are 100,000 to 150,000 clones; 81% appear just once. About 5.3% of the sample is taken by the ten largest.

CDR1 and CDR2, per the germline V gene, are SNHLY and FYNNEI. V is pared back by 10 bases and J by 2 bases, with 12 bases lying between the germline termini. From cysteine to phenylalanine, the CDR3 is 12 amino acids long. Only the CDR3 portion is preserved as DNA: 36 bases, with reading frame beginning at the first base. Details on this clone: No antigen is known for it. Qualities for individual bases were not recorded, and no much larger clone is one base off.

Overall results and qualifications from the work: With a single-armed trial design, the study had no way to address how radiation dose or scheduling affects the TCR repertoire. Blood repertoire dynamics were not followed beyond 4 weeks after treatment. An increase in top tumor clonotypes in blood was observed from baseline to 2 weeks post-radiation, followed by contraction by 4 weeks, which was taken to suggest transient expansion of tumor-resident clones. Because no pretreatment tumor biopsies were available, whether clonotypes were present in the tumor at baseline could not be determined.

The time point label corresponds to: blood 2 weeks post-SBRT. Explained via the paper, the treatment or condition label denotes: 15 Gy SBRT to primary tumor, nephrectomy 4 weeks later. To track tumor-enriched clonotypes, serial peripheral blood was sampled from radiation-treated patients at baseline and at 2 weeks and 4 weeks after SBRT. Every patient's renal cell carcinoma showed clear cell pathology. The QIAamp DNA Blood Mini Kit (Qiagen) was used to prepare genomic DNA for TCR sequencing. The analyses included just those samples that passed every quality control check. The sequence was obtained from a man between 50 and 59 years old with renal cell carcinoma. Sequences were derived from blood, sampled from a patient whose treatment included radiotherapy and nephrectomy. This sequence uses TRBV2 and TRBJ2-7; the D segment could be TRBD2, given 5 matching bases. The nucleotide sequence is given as TGTGCCAACTTACTAGATACCTACGAGCAGTACTTC. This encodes CANLLDTYEQYF.